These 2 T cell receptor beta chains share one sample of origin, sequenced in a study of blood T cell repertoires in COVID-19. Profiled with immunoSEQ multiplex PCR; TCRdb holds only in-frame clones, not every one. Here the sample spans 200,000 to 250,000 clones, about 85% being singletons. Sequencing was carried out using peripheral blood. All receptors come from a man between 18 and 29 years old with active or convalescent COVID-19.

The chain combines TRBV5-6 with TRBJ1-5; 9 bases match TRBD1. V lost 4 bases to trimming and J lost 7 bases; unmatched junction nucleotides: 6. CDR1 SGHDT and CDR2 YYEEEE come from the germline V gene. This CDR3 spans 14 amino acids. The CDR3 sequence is CASSTGQGTQPQHF. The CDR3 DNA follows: TGTGCCAGCAGCACCGGACAGGGGACGCAGCCCCAGCATTTT. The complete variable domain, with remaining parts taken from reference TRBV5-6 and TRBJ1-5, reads DAGVTQSPTHLIKTRGQQVTLRCSPKSGHDTVSWYQQALGQGPQFIFQYYEEEERQRGNFPDRFSGHQFPNYSSELNVNALLLGDSALYLCASSTGQGTQPQHFGDGTRLSIL.

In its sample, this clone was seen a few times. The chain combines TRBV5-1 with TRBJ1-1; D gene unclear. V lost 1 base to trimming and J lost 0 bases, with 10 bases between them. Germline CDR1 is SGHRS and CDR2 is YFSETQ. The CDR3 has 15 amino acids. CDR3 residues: CASSLSEGMNTEAFF. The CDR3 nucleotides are TGCGCCAGCAGCTTGTCCGAGGGAATGAACACTGAAGCTTTCTTT.